This T cell receptor beta chain originates from a study of shared clonotypes between healthy human individuals. The study, taken as a whole, reports: Investigators expected sequencing depth to affect clonotype sharing among donors.

Deep-level settings were used for running the assay. Input per replicate PCR of unsorted PBMC was 250 to 300 ng DNA, corresponding to 25,000 to 30,000 T cell genomes. Data came from immunoSEQ multiplex PCR; TCRdb stores just in-frame clones and leaves some out. The table records around 500,000 clones, around 79% of them present only once. Donors were healthy HIV-negative adults without recent acute infections or vaccinations. The CDR3 consists of 13 residues. V shed 7 bases and J shed 6 bases, with 12 bases lying between them. Germline assignment: CDR1 WSHSY and CDR2 SAAADI. This clone was detected a few times. Its cognate antigen is unknown.

The chain links TRBV10-2 to TRBJ1-4, with TRBD1 as a possible D gene (5 bases). Sequences were obtained from PBMCs. The TCR originated in a woman aged 40 to 50 in good health. Some clones in this sample may be carry-over from other donors' samples. CDR3 bases: TGCGCCAGCACCCCGGGCAGGGATGAAAAACTGTTTTTT. Protein sequence: CASTPGRDEKLFF.